This entry lists 14 T cell receptor beta chains sequenced from one sample in a study of cytomegalovirus exposure and HLA in healthy donors. The PCR was carried out with 60 Vbeta primers and 13 Jbeta primers. Sequencing used immunoSEQ multiplex PCR; TCRdb keeps in-frame clones, though not all of them. The profile shows 150,000 to 200,000 clones, approximately 81% of them singletons. Sequenced material: PBMCs. The receptor source for this set is a young man in good health and CMV-seronegative.

The chain employs TRBV11-3 and TRBJ1-1; D is unresolved. The CDR3 contains 13 residues. Germline V gene data show CDR1 as SGHNT and CDR2 as YENEEA. With 1 base removed from V and 7 bases from J, the gap between germline ends came to 10 bases. The CDR3 DNA reads TGTGCCAGCAGCTTAGTGTATGCCAGTGAAGCTTTCTTT. The encoded protein is CASSLVYASEAFF.

V usage is TRBV2 and J usage is TRBJ1-2, with D possibly TRBD1 on 6 matching bases. Trimming left V 5 bases short and J 4 bases short, with 14 bases between. This CDR3 region has 14 residues. Germline V gene data show CDR1 as SNHLY and CDR2 as FYNNEI. The CDR3: CASSPNRDPYGYTF. CDR3 DNA: TGTGCCAGCAGTCCAAACAGGGACCCCTATGGCTACACCTTC. The full variable domain, with the rest looked up from reference TRBV2 and TRBJ1-2, is EPEVTQTPSHQVTQMGQEVILRCVPISNHLYFYWYRQILGQKVEFLVSFYNNEISEKSEIFDDQFSVERPDGSNFTLKIRSTKLEDSAMYFCASSPNRDPYGYTFGSGTRLTVV.

The chain recombines TRBV7-8 with TRBJ2-1; tentative D call: TRBD2 (6 bases). The V and J ends lost 5 bases and 0 bases respectively, with 11 bases between them. Germline assignment: CDR1 SGHVS and CDR2 FQNEAQ. There are 15 residues in the CDR3. The CDR3 DNA reads TGTGCCAGCAGCCACACTAGCATCTCCTACAATGAGCAGTTCTTC. This translates into CASSHTSISYNEQFF.

The chain couples TRBV5-1 to TRBJ2-1; TRBD1 matches 8 bases. Trimming cost V 2 bases and J 8 bases; bases outside gene matches: 6. CDR1 is SGHRS, CDR2 YFSETQ, per germline. The CDR3 runs 14 residues. CDR3 DNA sequence: TGCGCCAGCAGCTTTGGACAGGGAGGCGATGAGCAGTTCTTC. It codes for CASSFGQGGDEQFF. Looking up the rest from reference TRBV5-1 and TRBJ2-1 gives the full variable domain: KAGVTQTPRYLIKTRGQQVTLSCSPISGHRSVSWYQQTPGQGLQFLFEYFSETQRNKGNFPGRFSGRQFSNSRSEMNVSTLELGDSALYLCASSFGQGGDEQFFGPGTRLTVL.

The chain uses TRBV28 and TRBJ2-3, with a possible D match to TRBD2 (5 bases). V was cut by 6 bases and J by 6 bases, with 19 bases left in between. This CDR3 region has 15 residues. Germline assignment: CDR1 MDHEN and CDR2 SYDVKM. This chain's CDR3 is CASSFIAGAADTQYF. The CDR3 DNA follows: TGTGCCAGCAGCTTTATAGCAGGAGCGGCGGATACGCAGTATTTT. The variable domain in full, completed from reference TRBV28 and TRBJ2-3, reads DVKVTQSSRYLVKRTGEKVFLECVQDMDHENMFWYRQDPGLGLRLIYFSYDVKMKEKGDIPEGYSVSREKKERFSLILESASTNQTSMYLCASSFIAGAADTQYFGPGTRLTVL.

The V gene is TRBV9, the J gene TRBJ1-1; D gene uncertain. The CDR3 runs to 14 residues. Germline lookup yields CDR1 SGDLS and CDR2 YYNGEE. V shed 4 bases and J shed 3 bases, with 13 bases lying between them. The CDR3 is CASSPSGKDTEAFF. The CDR3 DNA reads as TGTGCCAGCAGCCCCTCGGGGAAGGACACTGAAGCTTTCTTT.

J is TRBJ2-7 and V is TRBV6-5; tentatively, D is TRBD2 (5 bases). CDR1 and CDR2 (germline): MNHEY, SVGAGI. V was clipped by 2 bases and J by 2 bases, with 10 bases between them. The CDR3 extends over 14 amino acids. Here the CDR3 DNA reads TGTGCCAGCAGTTACCTCCGCGGGCCCTACGAGCAGTACTTC. Encoded protein: CASSYLRGPYEQYF.

The V and J genes are TRBV12-5 and TRBJ2-1; D is perhaps TRBD1 (5 bases). The V end was cut by 4 bases, the J end by 4 bases, with 14 bases between. CDR3 length: 15 residues. Looked up from germline, CDR1 is LGHNT and CDR2 is FRNRAP. CDR3 nucleotides: TGTGCTAGTGGTTCCGCCCCGACAGAATACAATGAGCAGTTCTTC. It translates to CASGSAPTEYNEQFF.

The CDR3 loop is CASSNGVLEQFF. CDR3 in DNA: TGTGCCAGCAGCAACGGGGTTCTTGAGCAGTTCTTC. The gene calls are TRBV6-6 and TRBJ2-1; a weak D match, TRBD2 (5 bases). This CDR3 region has 12 residues. Per the germline V gene, CDR1 is MNHNY and CDR2 is SVGAGI (reference sequence). V lost 6 bases and J 9 bases, leaving 12 bases between the germline ends.

The V gene is TRBV27, the J gene TRBJ2-1; 9 bases align to TRBD1. J lost 5 bases, V lost 6 bases, and 14 bases had no gene match. CDR1 MNHEY and CDR2 SMNVEV come from the germline V gene (reference sequence). This CDR3 contains 17 residues. The CDR3 protein is CASSQGTGTGKNNEQFF. The CDR3 bases are TGTGCCAGCAGCCAAGGGACAGGGACGGGGAAAAACAATGAGCAGTTCTTC.

The V gene is TRBV28, the J gene TRBJ2-2; D may be TRBD1 (5 bases). This CDR3 is 13 amino acids long. Trimming cost V 7 bases and J 7 bases, with 13 bases left between them. Germline CDR1 reads MDHEN; CDR2 reads SYDVKM. CDR3 in DNA: TGTGCCAGCACCCTTCGAAGGGGCGGGGAGCTGTTTTTT. Translating gives CASTLRRGGELFF.

The rearrangement uses TRBV27 and TRBJ1-5; D call uncertain. The CDR3 length is 18 residues. Trimming took off 4 bases at V and 3 bases at J, with 22 bases between the two ends. Germline V lookup: CDR1 MNHEY, CDR2 SMNVEV (reference sequence). The DNA for the CDR3 is TGTGCCAGCAGTTCCCCGGGGTTGGGGAGGGCGAACAATCAGCCCCAGCATTTT. It translates to CASSSPGLGRANNQPQHF.

V gene TRBV28 combines with J gene TRBJ1-5, with D possibly matching TRBD1 (6 bases). This CDR3 spans 14 amino acids. Deletions cut 6 bases from V and 7 bases from J, with 16 bases between. In germline, CDR1 is MDHEN, CDR2 SYDVKM. CDR3 DNA: TGTGCCAGCAGACTAAGACAGGCCTCCCAGCCCCAGCATTTT. This translates into CASRLRQASQPQHF.

This clone has just a few counts. The V gene is TRBV5-1, the J gene TRBJ1-6; D may be TRBD1 (5 bases). This CDR3 has 15 residues. The germline CDR1 and CDR2 sequences are SGHRS and YFSETQ. V was shortened by 0 bases and J by 7 bases, with 11 bases between the two germline ends. In DNA form, the CDR3 reads TGCGCCAGCAGCTTGGTTGGGGGGGGGAATTCACCCCTCCACTTT. Translating gives CASSLVGGGNSPLHF.